This T cell receptor (beta chain) was identified in a study of cytomegalovirus exposure and HLA in healthy donors. Study-wide results and limits: TCR beta chains numbering some 160 were designated cytomegalovirus-associated.

The PCR ran on 60 Vbeta and 13 Jbeta primers. Sequenced by immunoSEQ multiplex PCR; TCRdb stores in-frame clones only, minus some. This sample has 150,000 to 200,000 clones; about four fifths occur once, and the top ten carry about 2.2%. Trimming left V 2 bases short and J 0 bases short, with 9 bases between. Germline-derived CDR1 and CDR2 are SEHNR and FQNEAQ (reference sequence). The CDR3 sequence is 15 residues long. Points on this clone: The target antigen is unknown.

This chain joins TRBV7-9 and TRBJ2-3, with D unclear. This TCR was recovered from a woman in her 50s in good health and CMV-seronegative. The sequencing input was PBMCs. Here the CDR3 DNA reads TGTGCCAGCAGCTTACTAGGAGTTAGCACAGATACGCAGTATTTT. This encodes CASSLLGVSTDTQYF. The complete variable domain, with remaining parts taken from reference TRBV7-9 and TRBJ2-3, reads DTGVSQNPRHKITKRGQNVTFRCDPISEHNRLYWYRQTLGQGPEFLTYFQNEAQLEKSRLLSDRFSAERPKGSFSTLEIQRTEQGDSAMYLCASSLLGVSTDTQYFGPGTRLTVL.